The source of this T cell receptor (beta chain) is a study of cytomegalovirus exposure and HLA in healthy donors. In the study overall: Out of about 170 million T cells, an earlier analysis found about 100 million unique TCR beta sequences in total. The early release's HLA-typed donors yielded about 85 million unique TCRs. Study-wide findings and caveats: A likely sequencing artifact accounted for one observed cluster of highly shared sequence variants.

Germline V gene sequence: CDR1 MDHEN, CDR2 SYDVKM. V was cut by 3 bases and J by 5 bases, with 17 bases left in between. The CDR3 is 16 residues long. Details on this clone: Its antigen is still unknown.

PCR was performed using 60 Vbeta and 13 Jbeta primers. Assay used: immunoSEQ multiplex PCR; TCRdb lists only in-frame clones, some missing. This repertoire shows roughly 120,000 clones, more than 65% found once; its top ten account for around 3.5%. The rearrangement joins TRBV28 to TRBJ2-1; weak D call: TRBD1 (7 bases). Sequencing input: PBMCs. The receptor's source is a human donor in good health. This CDR3 is CASSFGGGSGNNEQFF. CDR3 DNA: TGTGCCAGCAGTTTCGGAGGGGGCTCGGGGAACAATGAGCAGTTCTTC.